This T cell receptor beta chain derives from a study of shared clonotypes between healthy human individuals. Study context: Donors had three CD4 naive, three CD4 memory, two CD8 naive and one CD8 memory plate apiece.

Losses at the gene ends were 5 bases for V and 0 bases for J; bases not matched to a gene: 12. The CDR3 has 16 amino acids. Germline CDR1 GTSNPN, CDR2 SVGIG (reference sequence). The repertoire was sequenced with immunoSEQ multiplex PCR; TCRdb's copy has only in-frame clones and lacks some. The profile shows some 1 million clones, approximately 70% of them singletons. Sample: memory CD4+ T cells sorted from blood. Subset in this sample: CD45RA-negative fraction. This receptor was taken from a man between 18 and 35 years old in good health. This chain uses TRBV30 with TRBJ1-1; 7 bases match TRBD1. In DNA, the CDR3 is TGTGCCTGGGGAGGGGCGCGGACAGGCTTGAACACTGAAGCTTTCTTT. Amino acids: CAWGGARTGLNTEAFF.